The 12 T cell receptor beta chains below come from one sample, sequenced in a study of CD8 T cells in Susac syndrome. RNA amounts of roughly 0.45 to 1 ug underwent reverse transcription with random hexamers. One entry per CDR3 protein, called by TCRdb with MiXCR from the immunoSEQ multiplex PCR reads. The repertoire holds 110,000 or so distinct CDR3 sequences, about 92% seen once, with about 0.096% in the top ten. Sequencing input: CD4+ T cells from PBMCs. These receptors were collected from a human donor with multiple sclerosis.

This clonotype was detected once. The chain employs TRBV4-1 and TRBJ2-7; TRBD1 matches at 8 bases. The CDR3 totals 17 residues. In germline, CDR1 is MGHRA, CDR2 YSYEKL. Trimming cost V 0 bases and J 0 bases; bases outside gene matches: 7. The CDR3 reads CASSQERRTGPSYEQYF. The CDR3 nucleotides read TGCGCCAGCAGCCAAGAAAGAAGGACAGGGCCCTCCTACGAGCAGTACTTC.

The CDR3 region is CASSTLSGANVLTF. As DNA, the CDR3 is TGTGCCAGCAGCACCCTCTCTGGGGCCAACGTCCTGACTTTC. This chain uses TRBV28 with TRBJ2-6; D uncertain. The germline gives CDR1 MDHEN, CDR2 SYDVKM. Trimming pared 6 bases from V and 0 bases from J, leaving 6 bases between. CDR3 length: 14 amino acids.

This clonotype was observed a handful of times. The chain uses TRBV7-4 and TRBJ2-7, with unresolved D. The V end lost 2 bases, the J end lost 10 bases, and 0 bases lay between the germline ends. Germline V CDR1 and CDR2: SGHVT, SQSDAQ. CDR3 size: 8 residues. The CDR3 loop is CASSLQYF. The DNA for the CDR3 is TGTGCCAGCAGCTTACAGTACTTC.

This rearrangement joins TRBV20-1 to TRBJ2-5; a possible D gene is TRBD2 (5 bases). The V and J ends lost 1 base and 5 bases respectively, with 17 bases between them. Looked up from germline, CDR1 is DFQATT and CDR2 is SNEGSKA (reference sequence). The CDR3 is 15 amino acids. CDR3 bases: TGCAGTGCTAGAGGCCTCCTAGCTAGAGGGGAGACCCAGTACTTC. Its protein product is CSARGLLARGETQYF.

The J gene is TRBJ2-1, the V gene TRBV6-2 or TRBV6-3; 9 positions match TRBD2. Per the germline V gene, CDR1 is MNHEY and CDR2 is SVGEGT. J was trimmed by 3 bases and V by 6 bases; bases with no gene match: 9. This CDR3 spans 16 amino acids. The CDR3 protein is CASSPGGGGVYNEQFF. CDR3 nucleotide sequence: TGTGCCAGCAGCCCCGGGGGCGGGGGGGTCTACAATGAGCAGTTCTTC.

This clonotype was found once. This chain joins TRBV4-3 and TRBJ1-2; D is ambiguous. CDR1 and CDR2 from the germline V gene are LGHNA and YSLEER. V was clipped by 1 base and J by 4 bases, with 13 bases between them. This CDR3 has 15 amino acids. The chain's CDR3 is CASSQGLERGYGYTF. The CDR3 bases are TGCGCCAGCAGCCAAGGCCTGGAGCGCGGCTATGGCTACACCTTC.

The chain has TRBV7-2 and TRBJ2-3; D is unclear. The germline V gene has CDR1 SGHTA and CDR2 FQGNSA. This CDR3 contains 14 residues. Trimming took 5 bases from V and 2 from J, leaving 11 bases between them. This CDR3 is CASSINLHTDTQYF. The CDR3 bases are TGTGCCAGCAGCATCAACCTCCACACAGATACGCAGTATTTT.

The V call is TRBV4-2, the J call TRBJ1-1, with TRBD1 identical over 7 bases. Per the germline V gene, CDR1 is LGHNA and CDR2 is YNFKEQ. V gave up 0 bases and J gave up 5 bases; unmatched junction bases: 12. The CDR3 extends over 17 amino acids. The CDR3 sequence: CASSQDPSDRARTEAFF. In DNA, the CDR3 is TGTGCCAGCAGCCAAGATCCGAGTGACAGGGCCAGGACTGAAGCTTTCTTT.

The V call is TRBV29-1, the J call TRBJ1-3, with D possibly being TRBD1 (5 bases). Per the germline V gene, CDR1 is SQVTM and CDR2 is ANQGSEA. V dropped 4 bases and J dropped 7 bases, with 17 bases sitting between them. The CDR3 consists of 14 residues. In DNA form, the CDR3 reads TGCAGCGTTGTGGGGGGATCAGGTTCGAACACCATATATTTT. The encoded protein is CSVVGGSGSNTIYF.

This chain joins TRBV3-1 and TRBJ2-3; D assignment may be TRBD1 or TRBD2 (5 bases each). The CDR3 has 16 amino acids. V was shortened by 0 bases and J by 4 bases, with 14 bases between the two germline ends. Germline V lookup: CDR1 LGHDT, CDR2 YNNKEL (reference sequence). The CDR3, as DNA: TGTGCCAGCAGCCAAGATTGGGGGAATTTTGCAGATACGCAGTATTTT. As protein: CASSQDWGNFADTQYF.

The genes are TRBV20-1 and TRBJ2-5; D is uncertain. The V end was cut by 4 bases, the J end by 2 bases, with 11 bases between. The CDR3 is 13 residues long. Per the germline V gene, CDR1 is DFQATT and CDR2 is SNEGSKA (reference sequence). The CDR3, as DNA: TGCAGTGCTAAGAAGACGGCGCAAGAGACCCAGTACTTC. The encoded protein is CSAKKTAQETQYF.

The J gene is TRBJ2-5, the V gene TRBV20-1, with 8 bases fitting TRBD2. The CDR3 consists of 15 residues. The J segment lost 0 bases and the V segment lost 2 bases, leaving 5 bases of the junction unmatched. The germline V gene encodes CDR1 DFQATT and CDR2 SNEGSKA (reference sequence). The CDR3 DNA sequence: TGCAGTGCTAGACCTGTAGCGGGGCACCAAGAGACCCAGTACTTC. Its translation is CSARPVAGHQETQYF.